The rows below give T cell receptor beta chains drawn from one sample of a study of CD8 T cells in ankylosing spondylitis. TCRdb re-called the 5' RACE reads through MiXCR, storing one row per CDR3 protein. The data show over 200,000 distinct CDR3 sequences, about 11% seen once. Sample: blood, either unsorted or a sorted T cell fraction (not recorded which). These TCRs come from a male donor with ankylosing spondylitis or in good health (not recorded which). Both conserved end residues are part of each CDR3. The order of the fields is clone size, J gene, V gene, D gene, CDR3 DNA, CDR3 protein. A D gene is named only where the DNA matches it firmly. Size tells how often a clone was seen (once, few, many) or the class of an expanded clone, and some rows leave it out.

abundance: few; j_gene: TRBJ1-1; v_gene: TRBV12-3/TRBV12-4; d_gene: .; CDR3nt: TGTGCCAGCAGTGTAACCCAGAAGGACACTGAAGCTTTCTTT; CDR3aa: CASSVTQKDTEAFF
abundance: many; j_gene: TRBJ1-2; v_gene: TRBV3-1; d_gene: TRBD1; CDR3nt: TGTGCCAGCAGCCAAGAACAGGGGATTGGCTACACCTTC; CDR3aa: CASSQEQGIGYTF
abundance: .; j_gene: TRBJ2-5; v_gene: TRBV20-1; d_gene: .; CDR3nt: TGCAGTGCTAGCGGGGCTCGCAAAGAGACCCAGTACTTC; CDR3aa: CSASGARKETQYF
abundance: many; j_gene: TRBJ2-3; v_gene: TRBV20-1; d_gene: .; CDR3nt: TGCAGTGCCCAGACGACTACAGATACGCAGTATTTT; CDR3aa: CSAQTTTDTQYF
abundance: .; j_gene: TRBJ2-1; v_gene: TRBV7-3; d_gene: TRBD2; CDR3nt: TGTGCCAGCAGCTCTCGAACGGGACTAGGATTCAATGAGCAGTTCTTC; CDR3aa: CASSSRTGLGFNEQFF
abundance: many; j_gene: TRBJ1-1; v_gene: TRBV6-1; d_gene: .; CDR3nt: TGTGCCAGCAGTAGCACCTACAGCTTGAACACTGAAGCTTTCTTT; CDR3aa: CASSSTYSLNTEAFF
abundance: .; j_gene: TRBJ2-3; v_gene: TRBV12-3/TRBV12-4; d_gene: TRBD1; CDR3nt: TGTGCCAGCATCCCCCTGTGGGACAGGTTAGCGCCTAGCACAGATACGCAGTATTTT; CDR3aa: CASIPLWDRLAPSTDTQYF
abundance: many; j_gene: TRBJ1-5; v_gene: TRBV5-1; d_gene: .; CDR3nt: TGCGCCAGCAGCTTGGCCTGGCGGTATAGCAATCAGCCCCAGCATTTT; CDR3aa: CASSLAWRYSNQPQHF
abundance: many; j_gene: TRBJ1-2; v_gene: TRBV20-1; d_gene: TRBD1; CDR3nt: TGCAGTGCTAGAAGACAGGGGAGTGGCTACACCTTC; CDR3aa: CSARRQGSGYTF
abundance: many; j_gene: TRBJ2-5; v_gene: TRBV5-1; d_gene: TRBD2; CDR3nt: TGCGCCAGCAGCTTTTTGGCGCGGGGGATGTACCAAGAGACCCAGTACTTC; CDR3aa: CASSFLARGMYQETQYF
abundance: many; j_gene: TRBJ2-3; v_gene: TRBV20-1; d_gene: .; CDR3nt: TGCAGTGCTAGAGTACAGATCGGAACAGATACGCAGTATTTT; CDR3aa: CSARVQIGTDTQYF
abundance: .; j_gene: TRBJ2-3; v_gene: TRBV7-3; d_gene: .; CDR3nt: TGTGCCAGCAGCTTGGGGCTAGATACGCAGTATTTT; CDR3aa: CASSLGLDTQYF
abundance: many; j_gene: TRBJ2-3; v_gene: TRBV7-3; d_gene: TRBD2; CDR3nt: TGTGCCAGCAGCAATACCGGGACTAGCGCCGGAGATACGCAGTATTTT; CDR3aa: CASSNTGTSAGDTQYF
abundance: few; j_gene: TRBJ2-7; v_gene: TRBV5-1; d_gene: .; CDR3nt: TGCGCCAGCAGCTTGGTTTTTGATCAGAACTCCTACGAGCAGTACTTC; CDR3aa: CASSLVFDQNSYEQYF
abundance: many; j_gene: TRBJ1-3; v_gene: TRBV10-3; d_gene: .; CDR3nt: TGTGCCATCTCGCCTTCCGACCGAGAAATCTCTGGAAACACCATATATTTT; CDR3aa: CAISPSDREISGNTIYF
abundance: many; j_gene: TRBJ2-5; v_gene: TRBV20-1; d_gene: TRBD2; CDR3nt: TGCAGTGCTAGAGATAGGACTAGCGGGGCCGTAGAGACCCAGTACTTC; CDR3aa: CSARDRTSGAVETQYF
abundance: few; j_gene: TRBJ1-6; v_gene: TRBV2; d_gene: TRBD1; CDR3nt: TGTGCCAGCAGTGGGGACAGGGTAATCAATTCACCCCTCCACTTT; CDR3aa: CASSGDRVINSPLHF
abundance: many; j_gene: TRBJ1-2; v_gene: TRBV5-1; d_gene: .; CDR3nt: TGCGCCAGCAGCTTGTCGCAGGGACTCTATGGCTACACCTTC; CDR3aa: CASSLSQGLYGYTF
abundance: many; j_gene: TRBJ2-1; v_gene: TRBV7-8; d_gene: TRBD2; CDR3nt: TGTGCCAGCAGCCCTACATTATGGGCGGGAGATTACAATGAGCAGTTCTTC; CDR3aa: CASSPTLWAGDYNEQFF
abundance: many; j_gene: TRBJ2-5; v_gene: TRBV20-1; d_gene: TRBD2; CDR3nt: TGCAGTGCTAGTTTGGGAGGGAAAGAGACCCAGTACTTC; CDR3aa: CSASLGGKETQYF
abundance: few; j_gene: TRBJ2-3; v_gene: TRBV6-1; d_gene: TRBD1; CDR3nt: TGTGCCAGCAGAAGCGACAGGGCCGGTGGGATAAGAACGCAGTATTTT; CDR3aa: CASRSDRAGGIRTQYF
abundance: few; j_gene: TRBJ2-7; v_gene: TRBV27; d_gene: TRBD2; CDR3nt: TGTGCCAGCAGTTTATCGCGGGGGGACTTTTACGAGCAGTACTTC; CDR3aa: CASSLSRGDFYEQYF